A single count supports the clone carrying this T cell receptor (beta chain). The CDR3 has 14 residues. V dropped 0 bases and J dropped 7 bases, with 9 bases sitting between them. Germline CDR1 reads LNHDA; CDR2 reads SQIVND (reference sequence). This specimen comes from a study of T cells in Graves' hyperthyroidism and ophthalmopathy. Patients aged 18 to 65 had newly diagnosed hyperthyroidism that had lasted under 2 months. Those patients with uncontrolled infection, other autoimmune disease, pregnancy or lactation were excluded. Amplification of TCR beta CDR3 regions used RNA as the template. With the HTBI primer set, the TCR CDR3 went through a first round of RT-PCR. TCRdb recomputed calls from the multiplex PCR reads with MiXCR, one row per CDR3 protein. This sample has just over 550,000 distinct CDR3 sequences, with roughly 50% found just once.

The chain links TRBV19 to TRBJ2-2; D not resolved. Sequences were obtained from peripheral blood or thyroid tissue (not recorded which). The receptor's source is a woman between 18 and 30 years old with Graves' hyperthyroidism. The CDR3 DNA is TGTGCCAGTAGTATAGAAGGACGACACGGGGAGCTGTTTTTT. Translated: CASSIEGRHGELFF.